The sample holds many counts of the clone carrying this TCR beta chain. Its antigen remains unidentified. The sample belongs to a study of regulatory T cells in long-lasting Graves disease. Library construction for TCR beta used iRepertoire HTBI primers and Arm-PCR of CDR3 regions. MiXCR, run by TCRdb on the multiplex PCR reads, gives a single entry per CDR3 protein. The table includes more than 300,000 distinct CDR3 sequences, roughly 17% detected once. Germline loops: CDR1 SEHNR, CDR2 FQNEAQ (reference sequence). Trimming stripped 4 bases from V and 4 bases from J, with 18 bases between. The CDR3 length is 16 residues. As for time point: newly diagnosed GD, antithyroid drugs for less than 3 months. Extracted RNA from PBMCs served as the source of the TCR library. Study-level points and caveats: Newly diagnosed patients had higher TCR diversity than persistent Graves' patients did.

This sample was also put to use in a study of T cells in Graves' hyperthyroidism and ophthalmopathy. This second report adds: HTBI primers were used for first-round RT-PCR of the TCR CDR3. Most thyroid clonotypes expanded above 0.001 appeared in blood too.

The chain uses TRBV7-9 and TRBJ2-3, with a tentative D call TRBD1 (6 bases). The receptor was isolated from a woman aged 18-30 years with Graves disease. The sequencing used peripheral blood mononuclear cells (PBMCs), collected at new diagnosis, from a patient treated with antithyroid drugs. Written as DNA, the CDR3 is TGTGCCAGCAGCTCGGGAAAACAGGGAAGAGCAGATACGCAGTATTTT. Its translation: CASSSGKQGRADTQYF. Filled out from reference TRBV7-9 and TRBJ2-3, the complete variable domain reads DTGVSQNPRHKITKRGQNVTFRCDPISEHNRLYWYRQTLGQGPEFLTYFQNEAQLEKSRLLSDRFSAERPKGSFSTLEIQRTEQGDSAMYLCASSSGKQGRADTQYFGPGTRLTVL.